A single sample is the source of the 5 T cell receptor beta chains below, sequenced in a study of T cell responses to AZD1222 COVID-19 vaccine. Method: immunoSEQ multiplex PCR; TCRdb's copy keeps in-frame clones and lacks some. The top ten hold around 20% of the sample, which has roughly 130,000 clones, roughly 88% seen once. The sample consisted of peripheral blood, taken on day 0 of MenACWY control vaccination. The receptors come from an adult in good health.

This chain links TRBV9 with TRBJ2-1; D gene unclear. Deletions cut 0 bases from V and 2 bases from J, with 12 bases between. Germline V CDR1 and CDR2: SGDLS, YYNGEE. This CDR3 is built from 16 residues. The CDR3 region has the DNA TGTGCCAGCAGCGTAGTTTCCCAGTCCCCCTACAATGAGCAGTTCTTC. This sequence encodes CASSVVSQSPYNEQFF.

This sequence joins TRBV28 and TRBJ1-1; the D is unclear. Trimming took 3 bases from V and 0 from J, leaving 8 bases between them. The CDR3 extends over 14 amino acids. Germline CDR1 is MDHEN and CDR2 is SYDVKM. The CDR3 DNA is TGTGCCAGCAGTTTGATACAGATGAACACTGAAGCTTTCTTT. This gives the protein CASSLIQMNTEAFF.

The gene calls are TRBV19 and TRBJ2-1, with TRBD2 identical over 13 bases. The CDR3 has 20 amino acids. Germline V gives CDR1 LNHDA, CDR2 SQIVND (reference sequence). V trimming: 1 base; J trimming: 0 bases; junction bases outside the gene matches: 9. CDR3 loop: CASSIALFTSGRASYNEQFF. The CDR3 DNA reads as TGTGCCAGTAGTATAGCTCTCTTCACTAGCGGGAGGGCCTCCTACAATGAGCAGTTCTTC.

This chain links TRBV10-3 with TRBJ2-7; 11 nucleotides line up with TRBD2. Germline CDR1 is ENHRY and CDR2 is SYGVKD. V was pared by 6 bases and J by 3 bases, with 7 bases of the junction left unmatched. The CDR3 has 15 amino acids. This CDR3 reads CAISDGTSGYYEQYF. In nucleotides, the CDR3 is TGTGCCATCAGCGACGGGACTAGCGGCTACTACGAGCAGTACTTC.

This clone occurred a few times. This chain connects TRBV18 to TRBJ2-2; possible D gene TRBD2, 6 bases. The CDR3 length is 15 residues. From germline, CDR1 is KGHSH and CDR2 LQKENI. Deletions cut 6 bases from V and 1 base from J, with 12 bases between. The CDR3 bases are TGTGCCAGCTCCCCCGGGACTCAGAACACCGGGGAGCTGTTTTTT. Translating gives CASSPGTQNTGELFF. Looking up the rest from reference TRBV18 and TRBJ2-2 gives the full variable domain: NAGVMQNPRHLVRRRGQEARLRCSPMKGHSHVYWYRQLPEEGLKFMVYLQKENIIDESGMPKERFSAEFPKEGPSILRIQQVVRGDSAAYFCASSPGTQNTGELFFGEGSRLTVL.